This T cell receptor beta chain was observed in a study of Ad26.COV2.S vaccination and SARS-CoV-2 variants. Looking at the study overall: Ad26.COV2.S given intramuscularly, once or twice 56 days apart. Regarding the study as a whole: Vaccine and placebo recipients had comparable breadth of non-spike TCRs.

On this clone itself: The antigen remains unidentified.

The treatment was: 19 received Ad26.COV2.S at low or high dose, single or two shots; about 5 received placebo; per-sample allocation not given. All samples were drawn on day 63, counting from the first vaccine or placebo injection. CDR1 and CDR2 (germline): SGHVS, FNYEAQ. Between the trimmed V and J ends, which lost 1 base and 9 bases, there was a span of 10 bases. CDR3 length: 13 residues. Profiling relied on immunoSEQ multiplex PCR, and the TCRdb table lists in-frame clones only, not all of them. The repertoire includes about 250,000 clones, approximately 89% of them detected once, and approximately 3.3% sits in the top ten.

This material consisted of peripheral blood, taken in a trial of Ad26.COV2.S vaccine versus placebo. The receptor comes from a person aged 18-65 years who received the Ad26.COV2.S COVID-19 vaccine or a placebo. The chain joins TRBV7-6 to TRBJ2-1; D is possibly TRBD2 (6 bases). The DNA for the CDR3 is TGTGCCAGCAGCTTAGGGAAGGAGGGTGAGCAGTTCTTC. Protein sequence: CASSLGKEGEQFF.